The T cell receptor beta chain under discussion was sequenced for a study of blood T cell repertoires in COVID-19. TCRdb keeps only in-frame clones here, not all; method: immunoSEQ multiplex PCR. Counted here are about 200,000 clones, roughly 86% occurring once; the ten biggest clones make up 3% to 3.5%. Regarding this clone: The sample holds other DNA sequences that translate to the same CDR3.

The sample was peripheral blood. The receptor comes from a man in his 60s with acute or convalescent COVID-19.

CDR3 bases: TGTGCCAGCAGTCGGGACAGGGGGATGAACACTGAAGCTTTCTTT. Translating gives CASSRDRGMNTEAFF. The chain employs TRBV6-5 and TRBJ1-1, with 11 bases identical to TRBD1. CDR3 size: 15 residues. Germline V CDR1 and CDR2: MNHEY, SVGAGI. V was pared by 5 bases and J by 0 bases, with 2 bases of the junction left unmatched.